These 32 T cell receptor beta chains came from one sample sequenced in a study of T cell repertoires in cytomegalovirus infection. TCRdb itself ran the reads through MiXCR, one entry per CDR3 protein. Of more than 250,000 distinct CDR3 sequences in the sample, approximately 13% are singletons; the top ten hold around 8.7%. The sample consisted of PBMCs. The receptors here all came from a human donor in good health (CMV status not recorded). Some clones in this sample may be carry-over from other donors' samples.

This clonotype showed up just a few times. The V and J genes are TRBV5-4 and TRBJ1-2, with D unclear. The CDR3 contains 13 residues. The V gene lost 1 base and the J gene lost 0 bases, with 4 bases spanning the gap. Germline-derived CDR1 and CDR2 are SGHNT and YYREEE (reference sequence). In nucleotides, the CDR3 is TGTGCCAGCAGCTTGATAGCTAACTATGGCTACACCTTC. It encodes CASSLIANYGYTF.

At least ten counts were recorded for this clonotype. The rearrangement links TRBV6-1 to TRBJ1-2; D perhaps matches TRBD1 (5 bases). CDR3 length: 14 amino acids. From germline, CDR1 is MNHNS and CDR2 SASEGT. The ends were cut back, 5 bases at V and 5 bases at J, with 15 bases in the middle. The CDR3 loop reads CASSRLGEGYGYTF. CDR3 DNA sequence: TGTGCCAGCAGTCGGTTGGGGGAGGGGTATGGCTACACCTTC.

This clonotype was recorded at least ten times. The chain employs TRBV10-1 and TRBJ1-1, with TRBD1 as a possible D gene (5 bases). V was clipped by 0 bases and J by 7 bases, with 9 bases between them. CDR1 WNHNN and CDR2 SYGVQD come from the germline V gene (reference sequence). The CDR3 totals 13 residues. CDR3 bases: TGCGCCAGCAGTGAGTCCTGGGGGGGTGAAGCTTTCTTT. Translation gives CASSESWGGEAFF.

This clonotype was counted between two and nine times. This chain links TRBV20-1 with TRBJ1-1; D might be TRBD1 (6 bases). Trimming pared 3 bases from V and 8 bases from J, leaving 16 bases between. The CDR3 covers 13 residues. The germline gives CDR1 DFQATT, CDR2 SNEGSKA (reference sequence). CDR3 sequence reads: CSASARGGREAFF. CDR3 bases: TGCAGTGCTAGTGCCAGGGGCGGAAGAGAAGCTTTCTTT.

This clonotype was recorded many times. The chain employs TRBV5-1 and TRBJ2-1, with D perhaps TRBD2 (6 bases). The germline V and J ends were trimmed by 1 base and 7 bases, with 15 bases remaining between them. Looked up from germline, CDR1 is SGHRS and CDR2 is YFSETQ. The CDR3 has 15 amino acids. CDR3 protein: CASSLFAGSVNEQFF. DNA for the CDR3: TGCGCCAGCAGCTTGTTCGCGGGGAGTGTGAATGAGCAGTTCTTC. Based on the CDR3 plus reference TRBV5-1 and TRBJ2-1, the full variable domain is KAGVTQTPRYLIKTRGQQVTLSCSPISGHRSVSWYQQTPGQGLQFLFEYFSETQRNKGNFPGRFSGRQFSNSRSEMNVSTLELGDSALYLCASSLFAGSVNEQFFGPGTRLTVL.

This clonotype was seen at least ten times. The V and J genes are TRBV7-2 and TRBJ2-2, with 7 bases aligning to TRBD2. V trimming: 3 bases; J trimming: 6 bases; junction bases outside the gene matches: 1. This CDR3 has 13 amino acids. In germline, CDR1 is SGHTA, CDR2 FQGNSA. CDR3 protein: CASSFTSAGELFF. The CDR3 DNA is TGTGCCAGCAGCTTCACTAGCGCCGGGGAGCTGTTTTTT.

This clonotype was detected many times. The chain employs TRBV7-9 and TRBJ2-6; the match to TRBD2 covers 12 bases. J lost 0 bases, V lost 2 bases, and 8 bases had no gene match. Germline CDR1 is SEHNR and CDR2 is FQNEAQ (reference sequence). This CDR3 comprises 20 residues. The CDR3 DNA is TGTGCCAGCAGCTTAACCCCTGGACTAGCGGGAAGCTCTGGGGCCAACGTCCTGACTTTC. Its translation: CASSLTPGLAGSSGANVLTF.

This clonotype was recorded many times. The gene calls are TRBV10-3 and TRBJ1-1; D might be TRBD1 (6 bases). The CDR3 is 15 residues long. V dropped 0 bases and J dropped 2 bases, with 10 bases sitting between them. CDR1 is ENHRY, CDR2 SYGVKD, per germline. CDR3: CAISESRTDNTEAFF. The DNA for the CDR3 is TGTGCCATCAGTGAGTCCCGGACAGATAACACTGAAGCTTTCTTT.

This rearrangement joins TRBV5-1 to TRBJ2-5; 8 nucleotides line up with TRBD1. Trimming at V came to 2 bases and at J to 5 bases, leaving 5 bases not matched to a gene. Germline CDR1 and CDR2: SGHRS and YFSETQ. CDR3 size: 14 residues. The CDR3 DNA reads as TGCGCCAGCAGCTTCTCAGGGGGCAGGGAGACCCAGTACTTC. Translated: CASSFSGGRETQYF.

The chain is built from TRBV5-4 and TRBJ1-2, with 11 nucleotides matching TRBD1. CDR1 and CDR2 (germline): SGHNT, YYREEE (reference sequence). The CDR3 is 15 amino acids. V lost 3 bases, J lost 6 bases, and 7 bases stayed unmatched. The CDR3 DNA follows: TGTGCCAGCAGCTCCAGGGTGGGACAGGGGGATGGCTACACCTTC. This sequence encodes CASSSRVGQGDGYTF. Full variable domain (missing parts from reference TRBV5-4 and TRBJ1-2): ETGVTQSPTHLIKTRGQQVTLRCSSQSGHNTVSWYQQALGQGPQFIFQYYREEENGRGNFPPRFSGLQFPNYSSELNVNALELDDSALYLCASSSRVGQGDGYTFGSGTRLTVV.

There are many counts of this clonotype. This chain uses TRBV7-9 with TRBJ2-1; a weak D match, TRBD2 (6 bases). The germline V gene encodes CDR1 SEHNR and CDR2 FQNEAQ (reference sequence). Deletions cut 4 bases from V and 7 bases from J, with 11 bases between. CDR3 length equals 13 residues. The CDR3 reads CASSSGTWNEQFF. DNA of the CDR3: TGTGCCAGCAGCTCCGGGACTTGGAATGAGCAGTTCTTC. Full variable domain (outside the CDR3, taken from reference TRBV7-9 and TRBJ2-1): DTGVSQNPRHKITKRGQNVTFRCDPISEHNRLYWYRQTLGQGPEFLTYFQNEAQLEKSRLLSDRFSAERPKGSFSTLEIQRTEQGDSAMYLCASSSGTWNEQFFGPGTRLTVL.

In regard to this clonotype: A much larger clone lies one base from this, so it may be a read error. The V gene is TRBV2, the J gene TRBJ1-5; no firm D call. The CDR3 has 13 amino acids. CDR1 is SNHLY and CDR2 is FYNNEI in the germline V gene. V shed 4 bases and J shed 1 base, with 5 bases lying between them. The CDR3 DNA reads as TGTGCCAGCAGTGCGGGGAGCAATCAGCCCCAGCATTTT. This sequence encodes CASSAGSNQPQHF.

This clonotype was counted a few times. This rearrangement joins TRBV10-1 to TRBJ1-3; D is perhaps TRBD1 (5 bases). Germline V gene data show CDR1 as WNHNN and CDR2 as SYGVQD (reference sequence). This CDR3 has 17 amino acids. V was trimmed by 3 bases and J by 0 bases, leaving 15 bases between them. The CDR3 region has the DNA TGCGCCAGCAGTGACCTCGTCGAGGGGAGCTCTGGAAACACCATATATTTT. Protein product: CASSDLVEGSSGNTIYF.

This clonotype has ten or more counts. V is TRBV7-2 and J is TRBJ1-2; D remains unclear. Germline loops: CDR1 SGHTA, CDR2 FQGNSA. The CDR3 is 15 residues long. V was clipped by 1 base and J by 2 bases, with 11 bases between them. CDR3: CASSLDSGQNYGYTF. The CDR3 bases are TGTGCCAGCAGCTTAGACTCGGGCCAGAACTATGGCTACACCTTC.

This clonotype came up many times. The rearrangement joins TRBV6-1 to TRBJ2-7; 12 nucleotides match TRBD1. Trimming at V came to 5 bases and at J to 4 bases, leaving 6 bases not matched to a gene. Germline V CDR1 and CDR2: MNHNS, SASEGT. The CDR3 runs to 15 residues. This CDR3 reads CASSPGTGGPYEQYF. The CDR3 DNA sequence: TGTGCCAGCAGTCCCGGGACAGGGGGCCCATACGAGCAGTACTTC.

This clonotype was picked up many times. CDR3 sequence: CASSDPGLAQETQYF. CDR3 DNA sequence: TGTGCCAGCAGCGACCCCGGACTAGCCCAAGAGACCCAGTACTTC. The genes are TRBV7-9 and TRBJ2-5; 8 bases align to TRBD2. Germline CDR1 is SEHNR and CDR2 is FQNEAQ (reference sequence). With V trimmed by 5 bases and J by 1 base, 6 bases remained unmatched. The CDR3 is 15 amino acids.

This clonotype was detected a few times. The chain couples TRBV20-1 to TRBJ1-2, with TRBD1 matching over 10 bases. The CDR3 runs 13 residues. CDR1 and CDR2 from the germline V gene are DFQATT and SNEGSKA (reference sequence). V was pared by 6 bases and J by 8 bases, with 9 bases of the junction left unmatched. The CDR3 is CSAARDRGQGYTF. In nucleotides, the CDR3 is TGCAGTGCGGCCCGGGACAGGGGTCAGGGCTACACCTTC.

The chain carries TRBV5-4 and TRBJ1-1; tentative D call: TRBD1 (6 bases). The CDR3 totals 14 residues. Trimming left V 3 bases short and J 5 bases short, with 14 bases between. CDR1 and CDR2 from the germline V gene are SGHNT and YYREEE (reference sequence). CDR3 in amino acids: CASSYYRVGTEAFF. The CDR3 nucleotides read TGTGCCAGCAGCTATTACAGGGTAGGGACTGAAGCTTTCTTT. The entire variable domain, with the rest obtained from reference TRBV5-4 and TRBJ1-1, is as follows: ETGVTQSPTHLIKTRGQQVTLRCSSQSGHNTVSWYQQALGQGPQFIFQYYREEENGRGNFPPRFSGLQFPNYSSELNVNALELDDSALYLCASSYYRVGTEAFFGQGTRLTVV.

This clonotype has a count of ten or more. This chain joins TRBV14 and TRBJ2-1, with a weak D call TRBD2 (5 bases). V lost 0 bases and J lost 8, with 8 bases in between. Germline CDR1 and CDR2: SGHDN and FVKESK. CDR3 length equals 13 residues. In DNA form, the CDR3 reads TGTGCCAGCAGCCAAGACCTAGCCCATGAGCAGTTCTTC. Translating it yields CASSQDLAHEQFF.

This clonotype was counted many times. J is TRBJ2-7 and V is TRBV7-2, with D possibly called TRBD1 or TRBD2 (6 bases each). Germline V gene sequence: CDR1 SGHTA, CDR2 FQGNSA. CDR3 length: 13 amino acids. Trimming removed 5 bases from V and 2 bases from J, with 10 bases in between. CDR3 loop: CASSPRGAYEQYF. The DNA for the CDR3 is TGTGCCAGCAGCCCTAGGGGGGCCTACGAGCAGTACTTC.

This clonotype appeared a few times. CDR3 protein: CSARATYGGENTEAFF. The CDR3 nucleotides are TGCAGTGCTAGAGCGACTTACGGCGGAGAGAACACTGAAGCTTTCTTT. The V gene is TRBV20-1, the J gene TRBJ1-1, with no clear D. V lost 1 base, J lost 1 base, and 16 bases lay in between. The CDR3 is 16 residues long. Germline loops: CDR1 DFQATT, CDR2 SNEGSKA (reference sequence).

The V gene is TRBV20-1, the J gene TRBJ2-7, with D uncertain. The CDR3 covers 16 residues. The germline V gene has CDR1 DFQATT and CDR2 SNEGSKA (reference sequence). V shed 1 base and J shed 3 bases, with 19 bases lying between them. The CDR3 nucleotides are TGCAGTGCTAGAGTGGTACACCGGGCCGCACTCTACGAGCAGTACTTC. Translating it yields CSARVVHRAALYEQYF.

The J gene is TRBJ2-7, the V gene TRBV20-1; either TRBD1 or TRBD2 may supply D (7 bases each). V shed 5 bases and J shed 0 bases, with 14 bases lying between them. The CDR3 consists of 14 residues. Germline CDR1 reads DFQATT; CDR2 reads SNEGSKA (reference sequence). In DNA form, the CDR3 reads TGCAGTGCTGAAGGGGGCGGGAGCTCCTACGAGCAGTACTTC. It is translated as CSAEGGGSSYEQYF.

The chain links TRBV13 to TRBJ1-6, with a tentative D call TRBD1 (5 bases). In germline, CDR1 is PRHDT, CDR2 FYEKMQ (reference sequence). This CDR3 comprises 16 residues. V dropped 0 bases and J dropped 6 bases, with 12 bases sitting between them. The CDR3 DNA follows: TGTGCCAGCAGCTTAGGGCAGGGAATGGGTAATTCACCCCTCCACTTT. This translates into CASSLGQGMGNSPLHF.

This clonotype was counted many times. The rearrangement joins TRBV7-2 to TRBJ2-7, with D possibly being TRBD2 (7 bases). CDR1 is SGHTA, CDR2 FQGNSA, per germline. The CDR3 sequence is 15 residues long. V was cut by 5 bases and J by 2 bases, with 16 bases left in between. CDR3 nucleotides: TGTGCCAGCAGCCCGGCGGCGGGGGCCACCTACGAGCAGTACTTC. Amino acids: CASSPAAGATYEQYF.

This clonotype has a count of ten or more. V and J are TRBV29-1 and TRBJ1-1, with D possibly being TRBD1 (5 bases). Trimming stripped 4 bases from V and 1 base from J, with 7 bases between. Germline V lookup: CDR1 SQVTM, CDR2 ANQGSEA. The CDR3 is 12 amino acids. The chain's CDR3 is CSVVRANTEAFF. The CDR3 nucleotides are TGCAGCGTTGTCAGGGCGAACACTGAAGCTTTCTTT.

This clonotype was detected ten times or more. This chain links TRBV28 with TRBJ2-2; maybe TRBD1 (6 bases). Trimming stripped 7 bases from V and 6 bases from J, with 12 bases between. This CDR3 comprises 13 residues. The germline gives CDR1 MDHEN, CDR2 SYDVKM. The CDR3 region is CASTPGDAGELFF. The CDR3 region has the DNA TGTGCCAGCACCCCAGGGGACGCCGGGGAGCTGTTTTTT.

This clonotype appeared a few times. The chain is built from TRBV29-1 and TRBJ2-7, with 10 nucleotides matching TRBD1. This CDR3 contains 13 residues. The germline gives CDR1 SQVTM, CDR2 ANQGSEA. V was clipped by 4 bases and J by 3 bases; unmatched bases: 3. In DNA, the CDR3 is TGCAGCGTTGGAGGGACAGGGGACTACGAGCAGTACTTC. Protein product: CSVGGTGDYEQYF.

This clonotype was counted at least ten times. The chain is built from TRBV7-6 and TRBJ1-5; 7 bases match TRBD1. V lost 4 bases, J lost 2 bases, and 8 bases stayed unmatched. CDR3 length equals 16 residues. Germline assignment: CDR1 SGHVS and CDR2 FNYEAQ. CDR3 DNA: TGTGCCAGCAGCTCCGGACAGGATGGCCGCAATCAGCCCCAGCATTTT. This gives the protein CASSSGQDGRNQPQHF.

The genes are TRBV3-1 and TRBJ2-1; 9 bases line up with TRBD1. The CDR3 sequence is 16 residues long. V lost 0 bases to trimming and J lost 3 bases; unmatched junction nucleotides: 3. CDR1 is LGHDT, CDR2 YNNKEL, per germline (reference sequence). Here the CDR3 DNA reads TGTGCCAGCAGCCAAGAGGGGACAGGGTTCTACAATGAGCAGTTCTTC. Residues: CASSQEGTGFYNEQFF.

The chain uses TRBV2 and TRBJ2-7; the D gene is possibly TRBD2 (5 bases). This CDR3 has 16 residues. Germline V gene data show CDR1 as SNHLY and CDR2 as FYNNEI. Trimming stripped 6 bases from V and 3 bases from J, with 21 bases between. CDR3 protein: CASSPLGAGADYEQYF. The CDR3 coding sequence is TGTGCCAGCAGCCCCTTAGGTGCGGGCGCCGACTACGAGCAGTACTTC.

This chain links TRBV9 with TRBJ2-1, with TRBD2 identical over 14 bases. CDR1 and CDR2 from the germline V gene are SGDLS and YYNGEE. V trimming: 6 bases; J trimming: 0 bases; junction bases outside the gene matches: 2. The CDR3 extends over 16 amino acids. CDR3 sequence reads: CASTGLAGGSYNEQFF. CDR3 bases: TGTGCCAGCACCGGACTAGCGGGAGGCTCCTACAATGAGCAGTTCTTC.